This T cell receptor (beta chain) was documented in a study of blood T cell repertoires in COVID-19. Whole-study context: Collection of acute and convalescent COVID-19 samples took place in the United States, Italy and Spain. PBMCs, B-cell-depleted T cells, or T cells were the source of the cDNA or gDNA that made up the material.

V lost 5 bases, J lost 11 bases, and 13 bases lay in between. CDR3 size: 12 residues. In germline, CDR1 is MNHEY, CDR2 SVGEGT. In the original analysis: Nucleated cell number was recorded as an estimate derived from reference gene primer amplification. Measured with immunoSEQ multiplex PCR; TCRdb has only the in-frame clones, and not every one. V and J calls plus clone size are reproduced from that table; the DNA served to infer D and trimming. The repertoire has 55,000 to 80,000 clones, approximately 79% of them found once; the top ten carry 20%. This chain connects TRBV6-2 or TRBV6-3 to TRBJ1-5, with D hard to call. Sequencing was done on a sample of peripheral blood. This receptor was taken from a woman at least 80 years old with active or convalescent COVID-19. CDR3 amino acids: CASSNDPGTQHF. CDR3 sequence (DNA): TGTGCCAGCAGTAACGACCCCGGGACCCAGCATTTT.